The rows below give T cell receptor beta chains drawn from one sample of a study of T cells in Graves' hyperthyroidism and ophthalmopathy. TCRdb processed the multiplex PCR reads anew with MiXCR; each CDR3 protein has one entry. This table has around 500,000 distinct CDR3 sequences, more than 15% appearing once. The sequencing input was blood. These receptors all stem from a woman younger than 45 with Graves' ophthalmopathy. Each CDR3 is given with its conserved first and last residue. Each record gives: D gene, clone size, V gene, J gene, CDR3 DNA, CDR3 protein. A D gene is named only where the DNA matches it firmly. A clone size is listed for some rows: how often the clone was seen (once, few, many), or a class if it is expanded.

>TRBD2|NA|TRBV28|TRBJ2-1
TGTGCCAGCAGTTTGGTTCTAGCGGGAGGCGACAATGAGCAGTTCTTC
CASSLVLAGGDNEQFF
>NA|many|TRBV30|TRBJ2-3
TGTGCCTGGAAATTCGGATACACAGATACGCAGTATTTT
CAWKFGYTDTQYF
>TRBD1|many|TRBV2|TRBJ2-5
TGTGCCAGCGGACAGGGGCGCTCGAGTGGAGAGACCCAGTACTTC
CASGQGRSSGETQYF
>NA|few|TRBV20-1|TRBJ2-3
TGCAGTGCTACCGGGGGTGTGGATACGCAGTATTTT
CSATGGVDTQYF
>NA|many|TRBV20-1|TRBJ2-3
TGCAGTGCTAGACACCCCACTGGCGGGTCCTCGGATACGCAGTATTTT
CSARHPTGGSSDTQYF
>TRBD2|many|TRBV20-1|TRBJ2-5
TGCAGTGCCCAAAAGCGGGAGGCCGAAGAGACCCAGTACTTC
CSAQKREAEETQYF
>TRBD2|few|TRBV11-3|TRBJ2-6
TGTGCCAGCAGCCCGCGGGAGGGGGCGGCTGGGGCCAACGTCCTGACTTTC
CASSPREGAAGANVLTF
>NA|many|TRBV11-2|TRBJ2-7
TGTGCCAGCAGCTTAGATCTGAGCCCTACCTCCTACGAGCAGTACTTC
CASSLDLSPTSYEQYF
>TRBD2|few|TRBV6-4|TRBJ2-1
TGTGCCAGCAGTGACCAACAGGAGTCCGGGAGGCCCTACAATGAGCAGTTCTTC
CASSDQQESGRPYNEQFF
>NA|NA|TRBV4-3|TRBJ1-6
TGCGCCAGCAGCCAAAGTTTAGCCCTGGGCTCACCCCTCCACTTT
CASSQSLALGSPLHF
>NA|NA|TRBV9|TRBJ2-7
TGTGCCAGCAGCAGGACAGCTATTACTTACGAGCAGTACTTC
CASSRTAITYEQYF
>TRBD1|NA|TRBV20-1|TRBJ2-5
TGCAGTGCTAGAGATGGGGACAGGGGTCCCCAAGAGACCCAGTACTTC
CSARDGDRGPQETQYF
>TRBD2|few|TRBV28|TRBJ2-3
TGTGCCAGCAGTTTTAGCGGGAGGGTCACAGATACGCAGTATTTT
CASSFSGRVTDTQYF
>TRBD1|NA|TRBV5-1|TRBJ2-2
TGCGCCAGCACCACCGGGACAGGGATGTCCGGGGAGCTGTTTTTT
CASTTGTGMSGELFF
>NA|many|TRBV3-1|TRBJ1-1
TGTGCCAGCAGCCAAGTAGGGGCGGTGAACACTGAAGCTTTCTTT
CASSQVGAVNTEAFF
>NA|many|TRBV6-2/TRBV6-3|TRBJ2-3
TGTGCCAGCAGTTACGGAGTGGTAGCGGTGAGCACAGATACGCAGTATTTT
CASSYGVVAVSTDTQYF
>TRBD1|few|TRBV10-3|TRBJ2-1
TGTGCCATCAGTGAGACATGGACAGGGTTCTACAATGAGCAGTTCTTC
CAISETWTGFYNEQFF
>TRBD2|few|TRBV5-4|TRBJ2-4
TGTGCCAGCTGTAGCGGGATGGAGGGCATTCAGTACTTC
CASCSGMEGIQYF
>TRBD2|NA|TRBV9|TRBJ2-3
TGTGCCAGCAGCTCTCCAGGGGGACTAGCTACAGATACGCAGTATTTT
CASSSPGGLATDTQYF
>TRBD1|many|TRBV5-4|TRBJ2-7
TGTGCCAGCAGCCGAACCGGGACAGGGAAATTCCACGAGCAGTACTTC
CASSRTGTGKFHEQYF
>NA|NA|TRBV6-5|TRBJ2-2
TGTGCCAGCAGTTACTCATACAGGGCTGTGAACACCGGGGAGCTGTTTTTT
CASSYSYRAVNTGELFF
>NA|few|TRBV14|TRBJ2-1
TGTGCCAGCAGCCAAAGGCGAGACTCGAGCTCCTACAATGAGCAGTTCTTC
CASSQRRDSSSYNEQFF
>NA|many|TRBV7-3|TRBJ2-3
TGTGCCAGCAGCTTAAGGTTACGGGGGGATACGCAGTATTTT
CASSLRLRGDTQYF
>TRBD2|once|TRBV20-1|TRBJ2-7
TGCAGTGCTAGAAAGGGACTAGCGGGGACGTTCTACGAGCAGTACTTC
CSARKGLAGTFYEQYF
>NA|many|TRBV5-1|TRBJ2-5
TGCGCCAGCAGCTTAAGCCTCAGCGGACTCCAAGAGACCCAGTACTTC
CASSLSLSGLQETQYF
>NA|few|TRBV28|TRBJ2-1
TGTGCCAGCAGTTTTCGGGTGGAGCAGTTCTTC
CASSFRVEQFF
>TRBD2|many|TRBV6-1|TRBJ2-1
TGTGCCAGCGGCTGGACTAGCGGGCAGAACAATGAGCAGTTCTTC
CASGWTSGQNNEQFF
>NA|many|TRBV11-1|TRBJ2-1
TGTGCCAGCAGCCGACAACAGGGCCTCTACAATGAGCAGTTCTTC
CASSRQQGLYNEQFF
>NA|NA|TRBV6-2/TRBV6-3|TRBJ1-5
TGTGCCAGCAGTAATACAGGTACCAATCAGCCCCAGCATTTT
CASSNTGTNQPQHF
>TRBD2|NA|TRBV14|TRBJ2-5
TGTGCCAGCAGCCAAGTAGCGGGAGTTCAGGAGACCCAGTACTTC
CASSQVAGVQETQYF
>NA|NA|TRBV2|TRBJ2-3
TGTGCCAGCGAGGTAGCAGGCACAGATACGCAGTATTTC
CASEVAGTDTQYF
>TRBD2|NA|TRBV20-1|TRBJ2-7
TGCAGTGCTATACCCTTTCTTGGGGCGGGAGGGCACTCCTACGAGCAGTACTTC
CSAIPFLGAGGHSYEQYF